The clone carrying this T cell receptor beta chain was found many times. This sample stems from a study of blood T cells in healthy people across ages. A second PCR of roughly 7 to 11 cycles used a sample-barcoded 5' primer and a J-beta primer mix. One entry per CDR3 protein, called by TCRdb with MiXCR from the 5' RACE reads. The data contain about 1.1 million distinct CDR3 sequences, 35% to 45% of them seen just once; the ten biggest clones take up around 13%. Germline V gene sequence: CDR1 MNHEY, CDR2 SVGAGI. This CDR3 region has 12 residues. V was pared by 4 bases and J by 3 bases, with 6 bases between. With each sample, at least 6 micrograms of total RNA were extracted.

V usage is TRBV6-5 and J usage is TRBJ1-2; no definite D call. The sequence derives from a man between 18 and 29 years old in good health. Sequencing was carried out using blood. This CDR3 is CASSSDYYGYTF. The CDR3 region has the DNA TGTGCCAGCAGTTCGGACTACTATGGCTACACCTTC.